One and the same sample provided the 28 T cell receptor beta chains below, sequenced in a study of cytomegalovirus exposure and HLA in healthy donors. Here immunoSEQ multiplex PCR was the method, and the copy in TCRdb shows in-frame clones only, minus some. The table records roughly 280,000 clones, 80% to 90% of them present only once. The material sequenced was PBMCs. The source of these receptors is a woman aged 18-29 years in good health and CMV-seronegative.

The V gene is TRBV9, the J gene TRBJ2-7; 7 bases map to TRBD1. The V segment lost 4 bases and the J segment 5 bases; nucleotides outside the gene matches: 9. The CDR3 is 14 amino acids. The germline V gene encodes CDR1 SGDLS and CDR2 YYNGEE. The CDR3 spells CASSPRGQSNEQYF. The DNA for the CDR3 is TGTGCCAGCAGCCCCCGGGGACAGAGCAACGAGCAGTACTTC.

CDR3 in DNA: TGTGCCTGGAGTTCTCGACAGGGCTTTCAGCCCCAGCATTTT. Translating gives CAWSSRQGFQPQHF. This chain connects TRBV30 to TRBJ1-5; 7 bases fit TRBD1. The CDR3 totals 14 residues. The V gene end was trimmed by 2 bases and the J gene end by 6 bases; junction bases not matched to a gene: 7. Germline-derived CDR1 and CDR2 are GTSNPN and SVGIG (reference sequence).

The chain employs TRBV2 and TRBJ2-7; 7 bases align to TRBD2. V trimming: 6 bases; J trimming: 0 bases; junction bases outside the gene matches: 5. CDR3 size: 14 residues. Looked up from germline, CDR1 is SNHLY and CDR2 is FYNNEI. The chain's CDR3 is CASRAGLSSYEQYF. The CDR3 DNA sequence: TGTGCCAGCAGAGCGGGACTTAGCTCCTACGAGCAGTACTTC.

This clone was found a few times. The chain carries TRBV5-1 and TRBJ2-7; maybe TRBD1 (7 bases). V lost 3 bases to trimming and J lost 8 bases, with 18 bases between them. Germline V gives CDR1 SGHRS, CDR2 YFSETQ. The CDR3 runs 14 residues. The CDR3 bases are TGCGCCAGCAGCTCCCGAGACAGGGAGGCCCAGCAGTACTTC. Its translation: CASSSRDREAQQYF.

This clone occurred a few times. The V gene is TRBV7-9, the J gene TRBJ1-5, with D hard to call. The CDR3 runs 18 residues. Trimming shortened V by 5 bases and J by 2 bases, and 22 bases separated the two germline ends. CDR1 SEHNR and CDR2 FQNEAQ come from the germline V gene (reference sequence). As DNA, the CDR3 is TGTGCCAGCAGCCCCGGCCTAGGAATTGAAGTTCGCAATCAGCCCCAGCATTTT. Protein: CASSPGLGIEVRNQPQHF.

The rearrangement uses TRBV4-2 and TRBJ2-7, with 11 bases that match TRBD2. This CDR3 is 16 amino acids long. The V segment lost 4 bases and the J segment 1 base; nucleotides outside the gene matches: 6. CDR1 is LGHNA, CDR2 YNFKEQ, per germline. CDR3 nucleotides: TGTGCCAGCAGCCTACAGACTAGCGGGGTGTCCTACGAGCAGTACTTC. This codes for CASSLQTSGVSYEQYF.

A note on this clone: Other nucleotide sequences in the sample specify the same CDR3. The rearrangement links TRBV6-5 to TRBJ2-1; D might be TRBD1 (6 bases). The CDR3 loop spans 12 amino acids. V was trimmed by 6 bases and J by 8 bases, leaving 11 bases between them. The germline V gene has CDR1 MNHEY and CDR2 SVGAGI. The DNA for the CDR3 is TGTGCCAGCAGCCTAGCAGGGGATGAGCAGTTCTTC. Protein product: CASSLAGDEQFF.

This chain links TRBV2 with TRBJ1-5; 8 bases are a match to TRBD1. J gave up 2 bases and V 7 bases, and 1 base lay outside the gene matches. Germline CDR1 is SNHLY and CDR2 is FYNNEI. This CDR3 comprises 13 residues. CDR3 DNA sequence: TGTGCCAGCAAGGACAGGGGCAATCAGCCCCAGCATTTT. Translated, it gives CASKDRGNQPQHF.

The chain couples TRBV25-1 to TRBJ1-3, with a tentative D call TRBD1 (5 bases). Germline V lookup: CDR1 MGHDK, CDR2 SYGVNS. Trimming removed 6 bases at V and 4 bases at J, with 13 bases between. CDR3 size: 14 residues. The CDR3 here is CASRETGRGNTIYF. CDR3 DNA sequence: TGTGCCAGCAGGGAAACAGGAAGGGGAAACACCATATATTTT.

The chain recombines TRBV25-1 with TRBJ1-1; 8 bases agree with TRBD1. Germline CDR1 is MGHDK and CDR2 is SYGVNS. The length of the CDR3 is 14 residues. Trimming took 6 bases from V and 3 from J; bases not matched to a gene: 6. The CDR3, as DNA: TGTGCCAGCAGCCTAACAGGGGGATACACTGAAGCTTTCTTT. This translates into CASSLTGGYTEAFF.

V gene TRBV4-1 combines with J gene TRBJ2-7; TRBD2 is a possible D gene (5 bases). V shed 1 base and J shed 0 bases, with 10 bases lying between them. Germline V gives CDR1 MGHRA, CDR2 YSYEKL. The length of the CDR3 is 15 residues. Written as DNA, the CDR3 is TGCGCCAGCAGCCAAGCCGGAGGAAACTCCTACGAGCAGTACTTC. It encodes CASSQAGGNSYEQYF.

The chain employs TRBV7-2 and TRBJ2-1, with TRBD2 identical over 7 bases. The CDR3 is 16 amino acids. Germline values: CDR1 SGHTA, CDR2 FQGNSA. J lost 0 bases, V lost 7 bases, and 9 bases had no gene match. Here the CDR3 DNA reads TGTGCCAGCACCTTCTTGTGGACTAGCTCCTACAATGAGCAGTTCTTC. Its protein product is CASTFLWTSSYNEQFF.

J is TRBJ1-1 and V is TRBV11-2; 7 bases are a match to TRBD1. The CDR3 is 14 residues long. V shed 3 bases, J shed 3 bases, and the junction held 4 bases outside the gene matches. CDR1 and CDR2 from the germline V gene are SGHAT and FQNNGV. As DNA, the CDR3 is TGTGCCAGCAGCTTCCTTACAGGGGACACTGAAGCTTTCTTT. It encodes CASSFLTGDTEAFF.

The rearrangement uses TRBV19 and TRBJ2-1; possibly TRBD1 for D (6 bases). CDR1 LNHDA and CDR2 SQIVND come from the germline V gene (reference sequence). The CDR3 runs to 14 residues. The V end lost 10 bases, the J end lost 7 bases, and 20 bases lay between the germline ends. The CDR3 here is CATVGQPSLNEQFF. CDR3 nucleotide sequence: TGTGCCACCGTCGGACAGCCTTCGTTGAATGAGCAGTTCTTC.

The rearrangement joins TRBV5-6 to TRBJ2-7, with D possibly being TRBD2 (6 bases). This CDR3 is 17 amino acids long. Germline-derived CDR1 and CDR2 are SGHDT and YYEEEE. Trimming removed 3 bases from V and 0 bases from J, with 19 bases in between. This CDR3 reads CASSSVRRAGGSYEQYF. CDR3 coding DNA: TGTGCCAGCAGCTCGGTCCGACGAGCCGGGGGCTCCTACGAGCAGTACTTC.

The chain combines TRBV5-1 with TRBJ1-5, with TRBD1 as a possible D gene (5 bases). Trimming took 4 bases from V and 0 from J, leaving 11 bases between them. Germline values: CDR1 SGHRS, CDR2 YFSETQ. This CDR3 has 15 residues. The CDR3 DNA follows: TGCGCCAGCAGCCCGGGACTTAATAGCAATCAGCCCCAGCATTTT. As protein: CASSPGLNSNQPQHF.

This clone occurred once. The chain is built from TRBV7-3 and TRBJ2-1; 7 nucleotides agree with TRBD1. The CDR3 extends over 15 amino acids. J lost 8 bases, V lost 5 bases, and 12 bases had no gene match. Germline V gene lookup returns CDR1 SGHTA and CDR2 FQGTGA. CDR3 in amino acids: CASSPIGGVQDEQFF. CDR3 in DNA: TGTGCCAGCAGCCCTATAGGGGGCGTACAAGATGAGCAGTTCTTC. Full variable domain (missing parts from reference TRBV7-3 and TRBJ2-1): GAGVSQTPSNKVTEKGKYVELRCDPISGHTALYWYRQSLGQGPEFLIYFQGTGAADDSGLPNDRFFAVRPEGSVSTLKIQRTERGDSAVYLCASSPIGGVQDEQFFGPGTRLTVL.

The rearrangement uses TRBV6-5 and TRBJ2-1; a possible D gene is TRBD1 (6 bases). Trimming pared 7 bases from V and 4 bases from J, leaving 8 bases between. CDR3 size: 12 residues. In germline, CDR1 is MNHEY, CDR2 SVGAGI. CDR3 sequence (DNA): TGTGCCAGCACCGACAGGTACAATGAGCAGTTCTTC. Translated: CASTDRYNEQFF.

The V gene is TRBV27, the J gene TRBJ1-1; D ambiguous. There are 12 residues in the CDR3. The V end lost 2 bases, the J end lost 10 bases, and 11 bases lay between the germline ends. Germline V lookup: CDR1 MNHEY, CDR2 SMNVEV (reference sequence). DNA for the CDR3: TGTGCCAGCAGTTTAAGAGGGTTACCAGCTTTCTTT. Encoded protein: CASSLRGLPAFF.

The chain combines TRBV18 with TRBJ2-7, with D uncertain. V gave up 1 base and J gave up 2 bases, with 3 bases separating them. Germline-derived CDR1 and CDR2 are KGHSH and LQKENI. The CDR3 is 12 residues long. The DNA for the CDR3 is TGTGCCAGCTCACCACGGCCCTACGAGCAGTACTTC. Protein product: CASSPRPYEQYF.

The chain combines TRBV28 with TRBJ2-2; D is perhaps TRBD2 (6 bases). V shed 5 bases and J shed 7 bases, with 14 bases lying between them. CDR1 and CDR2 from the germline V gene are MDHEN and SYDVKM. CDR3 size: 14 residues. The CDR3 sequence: CASSGDSKSGELFF. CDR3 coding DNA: TGTGCCAGCAGTGGGGACTCCAAGAGCGGGGAGCTGTTTTTT.

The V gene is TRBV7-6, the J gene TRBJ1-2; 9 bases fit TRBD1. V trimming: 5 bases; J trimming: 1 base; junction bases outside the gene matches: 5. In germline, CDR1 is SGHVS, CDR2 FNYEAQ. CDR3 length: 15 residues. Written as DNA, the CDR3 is TGTGCCAGCAGCCCTGGACAGGGGCTTAACTATGGCTACACCTTC. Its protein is CASSPGQGLNYGYTF.

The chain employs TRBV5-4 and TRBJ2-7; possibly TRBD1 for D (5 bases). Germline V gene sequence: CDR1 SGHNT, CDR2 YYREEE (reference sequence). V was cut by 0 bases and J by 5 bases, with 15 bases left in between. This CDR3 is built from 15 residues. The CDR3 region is CASSLGSGLGHEQYF. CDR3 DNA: TGTGCCAGCAGCTTGGGGTCAGGGCTGGGTCACGAGCAGTACTTC.

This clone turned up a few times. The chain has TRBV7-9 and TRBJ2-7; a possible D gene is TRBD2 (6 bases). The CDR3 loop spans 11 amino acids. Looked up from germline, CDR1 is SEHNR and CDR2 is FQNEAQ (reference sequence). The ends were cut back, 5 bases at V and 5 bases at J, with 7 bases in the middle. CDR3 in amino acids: CASSPSDEQYF. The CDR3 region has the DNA TGTGCCAGCAGCCCTAGCGACGAGCAGTACTTC. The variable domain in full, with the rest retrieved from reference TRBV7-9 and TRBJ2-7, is DTGVSQNPRHKITKRGQNVTFRCDPISEHNRLYWYRQTLGQGPEFLTYFQNEAQLEKSRLLSDRFSAERPKGSFSTLEIQRTEQGDSAMYLCASSPSDEQYFGPGTRLTVT.

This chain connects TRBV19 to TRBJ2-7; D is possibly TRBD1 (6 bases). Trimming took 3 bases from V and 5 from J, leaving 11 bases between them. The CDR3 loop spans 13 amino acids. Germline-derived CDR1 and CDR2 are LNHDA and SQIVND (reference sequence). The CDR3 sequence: CASSMSTGDEQYF. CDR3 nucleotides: TGTGCCAGTAGTATGTCGACAGGCGACGAGCAGTACTTC.

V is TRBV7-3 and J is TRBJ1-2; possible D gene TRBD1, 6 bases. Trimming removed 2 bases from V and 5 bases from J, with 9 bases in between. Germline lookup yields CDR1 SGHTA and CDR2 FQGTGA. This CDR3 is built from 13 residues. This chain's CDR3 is CASSLQGKYGYTF. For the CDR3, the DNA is TGTGCCAGCAGCTTACAGGGGAAATATGGCTACACCTTC. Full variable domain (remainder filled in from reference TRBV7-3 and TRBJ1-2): GAGVSQTPSNKVTEKGKYVELRCDPISGHTALYWYRQSLGQGPEFLIYFQGTGAADDSGLPNDRFFAVRPEGSVSTLKIQRTERGDSAVYLCASSLQGKYGYTFGSGTRLTVV.

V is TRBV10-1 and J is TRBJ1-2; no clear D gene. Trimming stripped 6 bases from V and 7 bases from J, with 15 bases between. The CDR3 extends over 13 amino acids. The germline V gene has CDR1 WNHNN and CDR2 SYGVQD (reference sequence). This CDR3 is CASSQTGYGGYTF. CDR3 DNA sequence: TGCGCCAGCAGCCAGACGGGGTATGGTGGCTACACCTTC.

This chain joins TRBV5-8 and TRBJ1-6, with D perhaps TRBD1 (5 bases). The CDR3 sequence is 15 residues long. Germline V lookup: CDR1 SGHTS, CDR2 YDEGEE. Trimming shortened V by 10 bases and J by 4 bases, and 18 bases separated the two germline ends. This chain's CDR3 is CASGGAVLYNSPLHF. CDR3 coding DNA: TGTGCCTCCGGAGGGGCGGTGCTTTATAATTCACCCCTCCACTTT.